The rows below give T cell receptor beta chains drawn from one sample of a study of shared clonotypes between healthy human individuals. This table comes from immunoSEQ multiplex PCR, and its TCRdb copy is limited to in-frame clones, with some not included. The data show under 2,500,000 clones, with roughly 95% seen just once and approximately 0.13% held by the top ten. Sequenced: naive CD4+ T cells sorted from blood. The receptors shown here come from a man between 18 and 29 years old in good health. The CDR3 runs from the conserved cysteine through the conserved F or W. Fields, in order: J gene, V gene, CDR3 protein.

TRBJ2-7 TRBV11-2 CASSSNSGERAYEQYF
TRBJ1-5 TRBV27 CASSPGTLIYQPQHF
TRBJ2-5 TRBV6-5 CASSYSTAETQYF
TRBJ1-1 TRBV4-2 CASSADRGQVNTEAFF
TRBJ2-3 TRBV5-1 CASSLRTGRGSDTQYF
TRBJ1-4 TRBV15 CATSRDRDKAGVWEKLFF
TRBJ1-3 TRBV18 CASSPTNHPGNTIYF
TRBJ2-3 TRBV5-8 CASSLEASGRRTDTQYF
TRBJ2-5 TRBV2 CASGAETQYF
TRBJ2-1 TRBV4-3 CASSRTGSFSYNEQFF
TRBJ1-1 TRBV5-1 CASSLLLAREAFF
TRBJ1-3 TRBV11-2 CASSFEGRRNTIYF